The 8 T cell receptor beta chains below come from one sample, sequenced in a study of T cells after yellow fever vaccination. Via MiXCR, TCRdb re-called the 5' RACE reads, giving one row per CDR3 protein. The data show 620,000 or so distinct CDR3 sequences, with approximately 13% seen just once and around 14% held by the top ten. Sequencing was performed on PBMCs, taken on the day of the yellow fever booster vaccination. The receptors derive from a man younger than 45 who received the YFV17D yellow fever vaccine.

The chain has TRBV20-1 and TRBJ2-7; 7 bases are a match to TRBD2. Germline lookup yields CDR1 DFQATT and CDR2 SNEGSKA (reference sequence). With 3 bases clipped from V and 2 bases from J, the junction kept 10 bases outside the gene matches. This CDR3 comprises 15 residues. The CDR3 sequence is CSASRSGGGPYEQYF. The CDR3, as DNA: TGCAGTGCTAGTAGGTCCGGCGGGGGACCCTACGAGCAGTACTTC.

Of note for this clonotype: The junction departs from the called germline gene at one end, perhaps through a read error. This chain links TRBV12-3 or TRBV12-4 with TRBJ2-3, with 15 bases lining up with TRBD2. CDR3 length equals 18 residues. The CDR3 reads CACSTRTSGRGSTDTQYF. The CDR3 region has the DNA TGTGCCTGCAGTACTAGGACTAGCGGGAGGGGTAGCACAGATACGCAGTATTTT.

A few counts support this clonotype. V usage is TRBV20-1 and J usage is TRBJ2-1, with D perhaps given as TRBD1 or TRBD2 (6 bases each). This CDR3 is 15 amino acids long. Per the germline V gene, CDR1 is DFQATT and CDR2 is SNEGSKA (reference sequence). Deletions cut 6 bases from V and 6 bases from J, with 21 bases between. Here the CDR3 DNA reads TGCAGTGCGTCACCAGGGGCGGGACCCCGCAATGAGCAGTTCTTC. Encoded protein: CSASPGAGPRNEQFF.

In its sample, this clonotype was seen many times. This may be a read error, as it is one base from a much larger clone. V usage is TRBV7-2 and J usage is TRBJ2-1; D not resolved. CDR1 is SGHTA, CDR2 FQGNSA, per germline. The CDR3 spans 11 residues. Trimming left V 5 bases short and J 3 bases short, with 2 bases between. CDR3 nucleotides: TGTGCCAGCAGCCACTACAATGAGCAGTTCTTC. As protein: CASSHYNEQFF. Filled out from reference TRBV7-2 and TRBJ2-1, the complete variable domain reads GAGVSQSPSNKVTEKGKDVELRCDPISGHTALYWYRQSLGQGLEFLIYFQGNSAPDKSGLPSDRFSAERTGGSVSTLTIQRTQQEDSAVYLCASSHYNEQFFGPGTRLTVL.

The chain is built from TRBV7-9 and TRBJ2-6; D is uncertain. The CDR3 totals 13 residues. V was trimmed by 5 bases and J by 2 bases, leaving 4 bases between them. CDR1 is SEHNR and CDR2 is FQNEAQ in the germline V gene (reference sequence). The CDR3 loop reads CASSDAGANVLTF. The CDR3 bases are TGTGCCAGCAGCGATGCTGGGGCCAACGTCCTGACTTTC.

This clonotype was counted only a few times. The CDR3 DNA follows: TGTGCCAGCAGCTGGGAACAAGGCTTCTCCTACGAGCAGTACTTC. Protein: CASSWEQGFSYEQYF. V is TRBV5-6 and J is TRBJ2-7; the D is unclear. The CDR3 consists of 15 residues. Trimming shortened V by 3 bases and J by 0 bases, and 13 bases separated the two germline ends. In germline, CDR1 is SGHDT, CDR2 YYEEEE.

The chain combines TRBV10-3 with TRBJ2-5; possibly TRBD1 or TRBD2 for D (6 bases each). This CDR3 comprises 13 residues. The germline V and J ends were trimmed by 11 bases and 5 bases, with 18 bases remaining between them. Looked up from germline, CDR1 is ENHRY and CDR2 is SYGVKD. CDR3 sequence: CAARGSGLETQYF. The CDR3 region has the DNA TGTGCCGCCAGGGGAAGCGGGTTGGAGACCCAGTACTTC.

This clonotype appeared a few times. The chain is built from TRBV7-2 and TRBJ2-7, with D unclear. CDR1 is SGHTA, CDR2 FQGNSA, per germline. Trimming took off 0 bases at V and 3 bases at J, with 12 bases between the two ends. The CDR3 length is 15 residues. CDR3 bases: TGTGCCAGCAGCTTAGCCCCGCAGGAAGGCTACGAGCAGTACTTC. Translated, it gives CASSLAPQEGYEQYF.